This TCR beta chain was sequenced for a study of early T cells in non-severe SARS-CoV-2 infection. Background on the study: The input, bulk RNA from unsorted whole blood, was sequenced, and chains were unpaired. Broader study findings: VDJdb matching, biased toward anti-spike CD8 responses, missed private and CD4 specificities.

Researchers attached unique molecular identifiers to individual cDNA molecules. TCRdb used MiXCR to reprocess the 5' RACE reads, holding one entry per CDR3 protein. The profile shows about 77,000 distinct CDR3 sequences, 9% to 10% of them singletons. Deletions cut 6 bases from V and 4 bases from J, with 13 bases between. CDR1 and CDR2 from the germline V gene are DFQATT and SNEGSKA (reference sequence). The CDR3 is made up of 13 amino acids. There are many counts of this clonotype. As yet, its antigen is unknown. The receptor was derived from an adult who was a healthcare worker with PCR-confirmed SARS-CoV-2 infection or an uninfected control (not recorded which). The sample consisted of whole blood. This chain connects TRBV20-1 to TRBJ1-5, with D tentatively TRBD1 (5 bases). The CDR3 reads CSATPHRNQPQHF. The CDR3 DNA reads TGCAGTGCCACCCCCCACAGGAATCAGCCCCAGCATTTT.